The 13 T cell receptor beta chains below all came from one sample that was sequenced in a study of T cells in Graves' hyperthyroidism and ophthalmopathy (dated by TCRdb to about 2019). Library creation used multiplex PCR. TCRdb names Illumina HiSeq 2000 as the instrument used. The TCR beta CDR3 regions were amplified from the RNA transcripts. For the first round of RT-PCR on the TCR CDR3, the HTBI primer set was used together with the Qiagen OneStep RT-PCR kit. TCRdb trimmed public reads at Q25 via fastp, called clones via MiXCR and kept in-frame beta chains. Duplicate CDR3 protein sequences are folded into a single record with the most common DNA and genes. Recorded for this sample are 250,000 to 300,000 distinct CDR3 sequences; roughly 13% of them occurred a single time. The ten largest clones add up to roughly 7.7% of the sample. The specimen was blood. Receptor source: a woman aged 40 to 50 with Graves' hyperthyroidism.

The table lists this clonotype with a few counts. The chain combines TRBV12-3 or TRBV12-4 with TRBJ2-2; 10 bases fit TRBD2. This CDR3 has 17 residues. The ends lost 6 bases at V and 3 bases at J; junction bases unmatched: 10. The CDR3 nucleotides read TGTGCCAGCAGCCCCAGACTAGCGGGCTATTACACCGGGGAGCTGTTTTTT. Its protein is CASSPRLAGYYTGELFF.

This clonotype was recorded at least ten times. This chain links TRBV6-1 with TRBJ1-2; 8 nucleotides agree with TRBD1. Germline lookup yields CDR1 MNHNS and CDR2 SASEGT. The length of the CDR3 is 12 residues. The V segment lost 10 bases and the J segment 6 bases; nucleotides outside the gene matches: 7. The CDR3 sequence is CATSAGGNGYTF. CDR3 nucleotides: TGTGCCACTTCGGCAGGGGGCAATGGCTACACCTTC.

This clonotype was seen repeatedly, ten times or more. The chain has TRBV3-1 and TRBJ2-7, with D perhaps TRBD1 (6 bases). The ends were cut back, 2 bases at V and 2 bases at J, with 19 bases in the middle. Per germline, CDR1 LGHDT and CDR2 YNNKEL (reference sequence). The CDR3 has 17 amino acids. The chain's CDR3 is CASSQNKRGHLAYEQYF. DNA of the CDR3: TGTGCCAGCAGCCAAAACAAACGGGGACACCTCGCCTACGAGCAGTACTTC.

The chain couples TRBV27 to TRBJ2-7; a possible D gene is TRBD1 (5 bases). V was clipped by 2 bases and J by 0 bases, with 11 bases between them. There are 15 residues in the CDR3. Germline assignment: CDR1 MNHEY and CDR2 SMNVEV (reference sequence). CDR3 nucleotide sequence: TGTGCCAGCAGTTTAAGGGGTACGAGCTCCTACGAGCAGTACTTC. Translation: CASSLRGTSSYEQYF.

Many counts were recorded for this clonotype. The chain carries TRBV12-3 or TRBV12-4 and TRBJ2-5, with D possibly being TRBD1 (6 bases). CDR3 length: 15 residues. V was pared by 7 bases and J by 2 bases, with 17 bases between. The CDR3 bases are TGTGCCAGCACTCGAAGGACAGACCTACAAGAGACCCAGTACTTC. Its translation is CASTRRTDLQETQYF.

This clonotype was recorded at least ten times. J is TRBJ2-1 and V is TRBV29-1; 7 positions match TRBD2. The CDR3 extends over 14 amino acids. CDR1 and CDR2 (germline): SQVTM, ANQGSEA. The junction had 3 bases not matched to a gene; V was cut back by 0 bases and J by 4 bases. CDR3: CSVEDWGGYNEQFF. Here the CDR3 DNA reads TGCAGCGTTGAAGATTGGGGGGGGTACAATGAGCAGTTCTTC.

This clonotype was seen a handful of times. The V gene is TRBV10-1, the J gene TRBJ2-1; D unresolved. V dropped 7 bases and J dropped 4 bases, with 11 bases sitting between them. Per the germline V gene, CDR1 is WNHNN and CDR2 is SYGVQD (reference sequence). The CDR3 loop spans 13 amino acids. This CDR3 reads CASKADTYNEQFF. In DNA, the CDR3 is TGCGCCAGCAAGGCAGACACATACAATGAGCAGTTCTTC.

This clonotype was seen many times. The chain has TRBV11-1 and TRBJ1-2, with TRBD1 matching over 7 bases. CDR3 length equals 15 residues. Germline trimming cut 1 base from V and 4 bases from J; bases unmatched to any gene: 6. The germline CDR1 and CDR2 sequences are SGHAT and FQDESV (reference sequence). The CDR3 DNA reads TGTGCCAGCAGCTTAGGAATCGGACAGGCCTATGGCTACACCTTC. Its protein is CASSLGIGQAYGYTF. Full variable domain (remainder filled in from reference TRBV11-1 and TRBJ1-2): EAEVAQSPRYKITEKSQAVAFWCDPISGHATLYWYRQILGQGPELLVQFQDESVVDDSQLPKDRFSAERLKGVDSTLKIQPAELGDSAMYLCASSLGIGQAYGYTFGSGTRLTVV.

At least ten counts were recorded for this clonotype. The chain employs TRBV20-1 and TRBJ1-1; D perhaps matches TRBD1 (6 bases). Trimming shortened V by 4 bases and J by 2 bases, and 17 bases separated the two germline ends. Germline V gene data show CDR1 as DFQATT and CDR2 as SNEGSKA (reference sequence). The CDR3 extends over 15 amino acids. DNA for the CDR3: TGCAGTGCTAACAGGGTCGGGGGAAGCAACACTGAAGCTTTCTTT. It translates to CSANRVGGSNTEAFF.

This clonotype was detected many times. The chain couples TRBV27 to TRBJ1-1; D remains ambiguous. Deletions cut 4 bases from V and 7 bases from J, with 16 bases between. Germline V lookup: CDR1 MNHEY, CDR2 SMNVEV (reference sequence). The CDR3 is 14 residues long. The CDR3 sequence: CASSSWRIEGEAFF. For the CDR3, the DNA is TGTGCCAGCAGTTCCTGGCGAATCGAGGGTGAAGCTTTCTTT.

This clonotype was detected many times. This chain connects TRBV12-5 to TRBJ1-1; D gene ambiguous. The length of the CDR3 is 14 residues. Trimming pared 1 base from V and 8 bases from J, leaving 14 bases between. Germline-derived CDR1 and CDR2 are LGHNT and FRNRAP. The DNA for the CDR3 is TGTGCTAGTGGTTTGGCCGGAAGGGAAGAGGAAGCTTTCTTT. This sequence encodes CASGLAGREEEAFF.

By share, this clonotype counts as medium-sized. As DNA, the CDR3 is TGTGCCAGCAGGATCGGGACTAGCGGCTCCTACGAGCAGTACTTC. Protein product: CASRIGTSGSYEQYF. The rearrangement uses TRBV12-3 or TRBV12-4 and TRBJ2-7; 11 nucleotides match TRBD2. This CDR3 is 15 amino acids long. Losses at the gene ends were 6 bases for V and 0 bases for J; bases not matched to a gene: 4.

The table lists this clonotype with many counts. The CDR3 DNA follows: TGTGCCAGTTTTACCGGGACTCTGAACACTGAAGCTTTCTTT. Translated, it gives CASFTGTLNTEAFF. V gene TRBV6-1 combines with J gene TRBJ1-1; maybe TRBD1 (5 bases). V lost 9 bases, J lost 0 bases, and 14 bases lay in between. Germline V gene data show CDR1 as MNHNS and CDR2 as SASEGT. The CDR3 sequence is 14 residues long.